This T cell receptor beta chain was captured in a study of post-analysis software for immune sequencing data. Study at large: Recorded subtypes: relapsing-remitting, secondary progressive, progressive-relapsing; some patients unannotated. Study-level results: Samples from a shared batch, those prepared together, strongly co-clustered by F measure. There was significantly lower normalized Chao1 diversity in multiple sclerosis patients than in controls. Roughly 5 TRBV segments occurring more often in patients than controls included TRBV5-6, TRBV5-1 and TRBV20-1.

Points on this clonotype: Its target is not known.

cDNA libraries of TCR beta carried unique molecular identifiers. Input of about 0.95 to 10 million T cells yielded around 500,000 cDNA molecules. TCRdb used MiXCR to reprocess the PCR reads, holding one entry per CDR3 protein. The table has hundreds of thousands of distinct CDR3 sequences, 53% seen once. Germline CDR1 is DFQATT and CDR2 is SNEGSKA (reference sequence). V trimming: 6 bases; J trimming: 6 bases; junction bases outside the gene matches: 15. This CDR3 spans 15 amino acids. The material sequenced was blood. V usage is TRBV20-1 and J usage is TRBJ2-7, with 9 nucleotides matching TRBD2. This sequence originates from a girl aged 10-17 years with multiple sclerosis. For the CDR3, the DNA is TGCAGTGCAGGGAGACTAGCGGCAATAATGGGCGAGCAGTACTTC. This sequence encodes CSAGRLAAIMGEQYF.